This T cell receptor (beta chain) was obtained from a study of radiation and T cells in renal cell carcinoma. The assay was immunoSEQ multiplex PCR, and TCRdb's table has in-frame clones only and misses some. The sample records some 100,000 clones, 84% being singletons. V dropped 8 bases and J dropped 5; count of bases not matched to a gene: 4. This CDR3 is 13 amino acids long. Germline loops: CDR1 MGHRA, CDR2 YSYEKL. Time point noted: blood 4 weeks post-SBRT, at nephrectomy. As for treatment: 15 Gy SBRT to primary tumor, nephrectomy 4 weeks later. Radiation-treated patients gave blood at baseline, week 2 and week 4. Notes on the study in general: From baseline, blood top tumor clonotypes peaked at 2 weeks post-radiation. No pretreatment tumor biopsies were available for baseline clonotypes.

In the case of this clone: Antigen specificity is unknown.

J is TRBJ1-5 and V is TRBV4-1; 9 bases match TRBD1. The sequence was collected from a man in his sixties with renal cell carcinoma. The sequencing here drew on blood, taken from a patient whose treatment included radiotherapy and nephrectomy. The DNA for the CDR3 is TGCGCCAGCCGGGACAGGGCCGATCAGCCCCAGCATTTT. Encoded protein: CASRDRADQPQHF.